This T cell receptor (beta chain) stems from a study of blood T cell repertoires in COVID-19 (dated by TCRdb to 2018 to 2020). Background on the whole study: Samples covering the acute and convalescent phases of COVID-19 were provided by collaborators in the United States, Italy and Spain. The material from the prospective study consisted of cDNA or gDNA derived from T cells, B-cell-depleted T cells, or PBMCs. Deeply sampled blood TCRbeta repertoires from subjects exposed to, actively infected with, or recovered from COVID-19 were included in the dataset. The repertoires were made available in a free public database intended to serve as a resource for research on the immune response to SARS-CoV-2. Samples were obtained from the ongoing ImmuneRACE study (first 160 participants) and from over 1,000 subjects provided by 6 global collaborators. A de-identified subject ID, COVID-19 status, age in years and sex were almost always included in the sample metadata. Where HLA class I and class II types were available, the types were taken from metadata supplied by the sample provider, not from assay-based typing. General findings and caveats noted by the study authors: How much clinical and demographic metadata was included differed by source and by participant, and the metadata was provided uncurated.

From the cysteine through the phenylalanine, the CDR3 covers 11 amino acids. The CDR3 DNA has 33 bases and is translated from base 1. Sequences MNHEY (CDR1) and SVGAGI (CDR2) are obtained from the germline V gene. Compared with germline, V lacks 3 bases and J lacks 11 bases; bases without a gene match: 3. The immunoSEQ Assay, a bias-controlled multiplex PCR, was used to amplify TCRbeta CDR3 regions from genomic DNA. Turning to the authors' computational methods: Within the assay, amplification of reference gene primers was used to estimate how many nucleated cells each sample contained. To quantify the absolute abundance of each unique TCRbeta CDR3 rearrangement, sequence reads were collapsed and filtered. Productive Simpson clonality was computed per sample as the square root of Simpson's diversity index over productive rearrangements. The table comes from immuneACCESS by way of TCRdb, which keeps in-frame sequences with V and J called. Part of the clones is missing from these tables; in studies checked, under half for an unresolved V gene and the rest for unknown reasons. V, J and clone size derive from that table, while D and trimming were established from the DNA sequence. The sample table contains 200,000 to 300,000 clones; only one count was recorded for more than 75% of them. Together, the top ten hold around 3% of the sample.

In the prospective study, participants were about 18 to 95 years old, resided in approximately 25 geographic areas of the United States, and were enrolled through a virtual design. In the prospective study, participants were assigned to cohorts based on the clinical history participants reported in a screening survey and a study questionnaire. Each participant in the prospective study had whole blood, serum and a nasopharyngeal or oropharyngeal swab collected by mobile phlebotomists. Participants in the prospective study had the option to provide additional blood draws and questionnaires over an approximately 2-month period. Blood samples from the prospective study were shipped frozen or at room temperature prior to DNA extraction. On this clone itself: No cognate antigen has been identified for it. Base qualities are not at hand, and no much larger clone is one base apart.

The receptor chain draws on TRBV6-5 and TRBJ1-1; 7 of the junction bases match TRBD1. Sequencing used PBMCs or T cells enriched from blood (not recorded which). The clonotype originates from a woman aged 40 to 49 with acute COVID-19. CDR3 protein: CASSYQGEAFF. The DNA sequence is TGTGCCAGCAGTTATCAGGGGGAGGCTTTCTTT.